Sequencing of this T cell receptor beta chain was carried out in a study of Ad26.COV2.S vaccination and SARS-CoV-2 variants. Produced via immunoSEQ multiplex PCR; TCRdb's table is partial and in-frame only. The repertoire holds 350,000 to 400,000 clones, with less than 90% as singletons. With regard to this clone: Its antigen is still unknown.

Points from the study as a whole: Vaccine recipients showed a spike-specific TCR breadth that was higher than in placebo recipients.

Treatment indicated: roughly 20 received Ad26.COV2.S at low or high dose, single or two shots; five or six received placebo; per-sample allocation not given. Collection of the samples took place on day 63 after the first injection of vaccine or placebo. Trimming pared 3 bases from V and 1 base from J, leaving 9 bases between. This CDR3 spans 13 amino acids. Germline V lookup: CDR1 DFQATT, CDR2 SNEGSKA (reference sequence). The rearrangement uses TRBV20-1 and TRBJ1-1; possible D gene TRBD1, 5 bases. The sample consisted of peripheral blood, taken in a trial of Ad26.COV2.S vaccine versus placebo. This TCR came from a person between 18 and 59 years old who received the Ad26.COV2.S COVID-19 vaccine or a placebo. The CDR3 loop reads CSASRGSNTEAFF. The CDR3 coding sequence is TGCAGTGCTAGTAGGGGTTCGAACACTGAAGCTTTCTTT.